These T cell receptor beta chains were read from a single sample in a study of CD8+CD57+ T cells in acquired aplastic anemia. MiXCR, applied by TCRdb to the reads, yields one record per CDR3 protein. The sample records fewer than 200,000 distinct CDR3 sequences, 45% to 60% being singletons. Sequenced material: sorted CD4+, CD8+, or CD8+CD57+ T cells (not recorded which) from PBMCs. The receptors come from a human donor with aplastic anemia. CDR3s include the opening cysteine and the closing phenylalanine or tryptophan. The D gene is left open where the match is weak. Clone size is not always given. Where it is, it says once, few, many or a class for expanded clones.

CASSDWGSGANVLTF | TGTGCCAGCAGTGACTGGGGCTCTGGGGCCAACGTCCTGACTTTC | TRBJ2-6 | TRBV2 | . | .
CASSPGLPNTEAFF | TGTGCCAGCAGCCCCGGACTCCCGAACACTGAAGCTTTCTTT | TRBJ1-1 | TRBV12-3/TRBV12-4 | few | .
CASSFGQQAYEQCF | TGTGCCAGCAGCTTTGGCCAACAGGCTTACGAGCAGTGCTTC | TRBJ2-7 | TRBV25-1 | . | .
CAISELGGVTYEQYF | TGTGCCATCAGTGAGTTGGGGGGAGTAACCTACGAGCAGTACTTC | TRBJ2-7 | TRBV10-3 | . | .
CASSSRDRGTTDTQYF | TGTGCCAGTAGTTCCCGGGACAGGGGGACGACAGATACGCAGTATTTT | TRBJ2-3 | TRBV19 | . | TRBD1
CASSGTANTGELFF | TGCGCCAGTTCCGGGACAGCGAACACCGGGGAGCTGTTTTTT | TRBJ2-2 | TRBV10-1 | few | TRBD1
CAWRGELQQYF | TGTGCCTGGAGGGGGGAATTGCAGCAGTACTTC | TRBJ2-7 | TRBV30 | many | .
CAISERTEETQYF | TGTGCCATCAGTGAAAGGACAGAAGAGACCCAGTACTTC | TRBJ2-5 | TRBV10-3 | few | .
CASRRLAGVGEQYF | TGTGCCAGCAGGCGACTAGCGGGGGTAGGGGAGCAGTACTTC | TRBJ2-7 | TRBV7-8 | many | TRBD2
CASSQSVASGIYNEQFF | TGTGCCAGCAGCCAGAGCGTAGCTAGCGGTATTTACAATGAGCAGTTCTTC | TRBJ2-1 | TRBV14 | many | TRBD2
CASSPISSSYNSPLHF | TGTGCCAGCTCACCAATTAGTAGCTCCTATAATTCACCCCTCCACTTT | TRBJ1-6 | TRBV18 | . | .
CASSLGQGKRETQYF | TGTGCCAGCAGCTTAGGACAGGGAAAACGAGAGACCCAGTACTTC | TRBJ2-5 | TRBV7-8 | . | TRBD1
CSVDGSGGRQETQYF | TGCAGCGTTGATGGTAGCGGGGGGCGCCAAGAGACCCAGTACTTC | TRBJ2-5 | TRBV29-1 | few | TRBD2
CSATPGGTDTQYF | TGCAGTGCTACCCCAGGGGGCACAGATACGCAGTATTTT | TRBJ2-3 | TRBV20-1 | many | .
CATSDSDAPSYTF | TGTGCCACCAGTGACAGTGACGCACCCAGCTACACCTTC | TRBJ1-2 | TRBV24-1 | few | .
CASSYSRVGTEAFF | TGTGCCAGCAGTTACTCCAGGGTAGGGACTGAAGCTTTCTTT | TRBJ1-1 | TRBV6-5 | many | .
CSARSLDRETQYF | TGCAGTGCTAGGTCCTTGGATAGAGAGACCCAGTACTTC | TRBJ2-5 | TRBV20-1 | . | .
CASSSEYEQYF | TGTGCCAGCAGCTCGGAATACGAGCAGTACTTC | TRBJ2-7 | TRBV7-9 | . | .
CASRRTGQGYGYTF | TGTGCCAGCAGACGCACGGGACAGGGTTATGGCTACACCTTC | TRBJ1-2 | TRBV7-2 | once | TRBD1